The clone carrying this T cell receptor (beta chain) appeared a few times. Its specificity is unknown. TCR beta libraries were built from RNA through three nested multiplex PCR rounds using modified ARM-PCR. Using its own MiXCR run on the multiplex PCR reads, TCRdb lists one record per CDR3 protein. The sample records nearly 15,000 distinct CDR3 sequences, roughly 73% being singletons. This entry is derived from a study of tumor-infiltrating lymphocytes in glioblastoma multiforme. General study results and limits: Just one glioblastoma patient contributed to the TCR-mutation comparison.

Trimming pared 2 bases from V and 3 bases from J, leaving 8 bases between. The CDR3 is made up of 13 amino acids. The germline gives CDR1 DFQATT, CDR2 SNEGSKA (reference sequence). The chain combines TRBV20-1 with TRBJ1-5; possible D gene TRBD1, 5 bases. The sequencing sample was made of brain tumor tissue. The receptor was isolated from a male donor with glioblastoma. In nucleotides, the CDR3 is TGCAGTGCTAGAAGGGGTATCAATCAGCCCCAGCATTTT. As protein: CSARRGINQPQHF.